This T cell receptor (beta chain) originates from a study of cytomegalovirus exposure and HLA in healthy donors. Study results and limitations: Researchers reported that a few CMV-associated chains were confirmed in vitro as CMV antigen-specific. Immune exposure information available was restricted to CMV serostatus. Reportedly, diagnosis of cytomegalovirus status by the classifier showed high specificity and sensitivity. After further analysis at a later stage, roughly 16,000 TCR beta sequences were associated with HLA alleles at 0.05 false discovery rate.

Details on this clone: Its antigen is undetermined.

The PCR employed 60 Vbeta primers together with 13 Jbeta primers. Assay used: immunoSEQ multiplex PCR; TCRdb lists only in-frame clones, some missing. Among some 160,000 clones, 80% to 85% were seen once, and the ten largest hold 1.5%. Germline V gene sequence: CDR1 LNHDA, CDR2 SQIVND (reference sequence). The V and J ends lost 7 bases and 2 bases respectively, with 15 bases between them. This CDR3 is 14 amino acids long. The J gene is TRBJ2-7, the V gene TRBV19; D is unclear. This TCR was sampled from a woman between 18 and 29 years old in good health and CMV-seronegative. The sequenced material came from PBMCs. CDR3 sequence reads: CASMSSSETYEQYF. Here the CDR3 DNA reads TGTGCCAGTATGAGTAGCAGCGAAACCTACGAGCAGTACTTC.